The T cell receptor (beta chain) described here comes from a study of CD8 T cells in Susac syndrome. Across the whole study: Clinically active disease was present in 5 or 6 of the sequenced Susac syndrome patients. Eight of these patients were in remission. Patients with Susac syndrome were therapy-naive, treated with corticosteroids, or treated with intravenous immunoglobulin alone when blood was collected.

Both CD4+ and CD8+ T cells were negatively isolated, and TEMRA cells underwent FACS enrichment. CDR1 and CDR2 (germline): SGDLS, YYNGEE. Trimming removed 0 bases from V and 7 bases from J, with 13 bases in between. The CDR3 totals 14 residues. Study-level findings and limits: Clonal expansion was absent from the CD4+ T cell repertoires in Susac syndrome.

With regard to this clonotype: What it binds is unknown.

About 0.5 to 1 ug RNA was reverse transcribed with random hexamers. TCRdb re-analysed the immunoSEQ multiplex PCR reads in MiXCR, keeping a single row per CDR3 protein. This table holds under 200,000 distinct CDR3 sequences, more than 85% found once. Sequenced sample: CD4+ T cells from PBMCs. J is TRBJ1-2 and V is TRBV9; possibly TRBD1 for D (6 bases). The TCR comes from a human donor with Susac syndrome. As DNA, the CDR3 is TGTGCCAGCAGCGTAGCTCCAGGGGAAGGTGGCTACACCTTC. As protein: CASSVAPGEGGYTF. Full variable domain (missing parts from reference TRBV9 and TRBJ1-2): DSGVTQTPKHLITATGQRVTLRCSPRSGDLSVYWYQQSLDQGLQFLIQYYNGEERAKGNILERFSAQQFPDLHSELNLSSLELGDSALYFCASSVAPGEGGYTFGSGTRLTVV.